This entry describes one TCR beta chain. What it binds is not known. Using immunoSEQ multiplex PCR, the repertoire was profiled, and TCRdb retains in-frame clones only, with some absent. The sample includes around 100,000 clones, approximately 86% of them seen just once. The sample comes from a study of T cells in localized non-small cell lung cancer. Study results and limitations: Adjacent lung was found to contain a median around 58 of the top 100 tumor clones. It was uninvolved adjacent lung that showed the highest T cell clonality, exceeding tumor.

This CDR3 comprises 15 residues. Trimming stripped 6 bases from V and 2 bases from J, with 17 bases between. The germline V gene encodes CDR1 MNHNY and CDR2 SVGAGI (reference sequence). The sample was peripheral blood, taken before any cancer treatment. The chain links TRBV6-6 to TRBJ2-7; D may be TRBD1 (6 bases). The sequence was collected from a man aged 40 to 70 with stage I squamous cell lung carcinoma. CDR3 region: CASRNIQGQTYEQYF. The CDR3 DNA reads TGTGCCAGCAGGAATATTCAGGGGCAAACCTACGAGCAGTACTTC.